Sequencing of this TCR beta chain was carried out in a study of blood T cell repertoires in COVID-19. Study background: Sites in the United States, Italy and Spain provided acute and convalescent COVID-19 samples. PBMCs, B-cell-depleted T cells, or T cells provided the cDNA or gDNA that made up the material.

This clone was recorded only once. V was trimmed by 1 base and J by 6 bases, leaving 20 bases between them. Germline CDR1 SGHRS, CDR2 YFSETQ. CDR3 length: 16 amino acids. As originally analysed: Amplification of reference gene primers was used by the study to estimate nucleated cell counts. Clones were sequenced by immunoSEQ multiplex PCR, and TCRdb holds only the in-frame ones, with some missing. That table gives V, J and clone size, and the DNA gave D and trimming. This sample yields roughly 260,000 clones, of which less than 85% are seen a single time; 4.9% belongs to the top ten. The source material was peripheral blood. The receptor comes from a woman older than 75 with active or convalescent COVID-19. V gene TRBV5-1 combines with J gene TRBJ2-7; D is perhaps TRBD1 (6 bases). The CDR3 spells CASSLNRDTALFEQYF. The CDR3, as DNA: TGCGCCAGCAGCTTGAACCGGGACACGGCCCTTTTCGAGCAGTACTTC.